A selection of T cell receptor beta chains follows, all from one sample in a study of blood T cell repertoires in COVID-19. Only in-frame clones appear in the TCRdb table, and some are missing; sequencing was by immunoSEQ multiplex PCR. The data hold approximately 100,000 clones, with approximately 90% observed a single time. Sequencing was carried out using peripheral blood. The receptors come from a man between 65 and 85 years old with acute or convalescent COVID-19. The CDR3 runs from the conserved cysteine through the conserved F or W. Fields, in order: clone size, V gene, D gene, J gene, CDR3 protein, CDR3 DNA. D genes are given only for firm matches. The listing skips clone size in some rows; elsewhere it reads once, few, many or a size class.

abundance: few
v_gene: TRBV7-8
d_gene: TRBD1
j_gene: TRBJ1-1
CDR3aa: CASSIDRVVTEAFF
CDR3nt: TGTGCCAGCAGCATAGACAGGGTGGTCACTGAAGCTTTCTTT

abundance: NA
v_gene: TRBV5-5
d_gene: NA
j_gene: TRBJ1-2
CDR3aa: CASSIGGVYGYTF
CDR3nt: TGTGCCAGCAGCATAGGGGGTGTCTATGGCTACACCTTC

abundance: few
v_gene: TRBV4-1
d_gene: NA
j_gene: TRBJ1-2
CDR3aa: CASSHPVSREGRGYTF
CDR3nt: TGCGCCAGCAGCCATCCCGTTAGCAGGGAGGGTCGAGGCTACACCTTC

abundance: NA
v_gene: TRBV7-3
d_gene: NA
j_gene: TRBJ2-7
CDR3aa: CASSLNAGYEQYF
CDR3nt: TGTGCCAGCAGCTTAAATGCAGGGTACGAGCAGTACTTC

abundance: NA
v_gene: TRBV7-2
d_gene: TRBD1
j_gene: TRBJ1-3
CDR3aa: CASSLVGDSYGNTIYF
CDR3nt: TGTGCCAGCAGCTTAGTGGGGGACAGCTATGGAAACACCATATATTTT

abundance: NA
v_gene: TRBV5-4
d_gene: TRBD1
j_gene: TRBJ2-1
CDR3aa: CASSWGQGEYNEQFF
CDR3nt: TGTGCCAGCAGCTGGGGACAGGGGGAGTACAATGAGCAGTTCTTC

abundance: NA
v_gene: TRBV6-5
d_gene: NA
j_gene: TRBJ1-2
CDR3aa: CASSFHGEGKGYTF
CDR3nt: TGTGCCAGCAGTTTCCACGGCGAGGGAAAGGGCTACACCTTC

abundance: NA
v_gene: TRBV9
d_gene: NA
j_gene: TRBJ1-1
CDR3aa: CASSVTTETEAFF
CDR3nt: TGTGCCAGCAGCGTCACAACAGAAACTGAAGCTTTCTTT

abundance: NA
v_gene: TRBV20-1
d_gene: NA
j_gene: TRBJ1-1
CDR3aa: CSARGQLEAFF
CDR3nt: TGCAGTGCTAGAGGACAGCTTGAAGCTTTCTTT

abundance: NA
v_gene: TRBV5-1
d_gene: TRBD1
j_gene: TRBJ2-3
CDR3aa: CASSLWGPGTGADTQYF
CDR3nt: TGCGCCAGCAGCTTGTGGGGTCCGGGCACAGGGGCAGATACGCAGTATTTT

abundance: few
v_gene: TRBV10-3
d_gene: NA
j_gene: TRBJ2-2
CDR3aa: CAISELRFGENNTGELFF
CDR3nt: TGTGCCATCAGTGAGTTGAGATTTGGGGAGAATAACACCGGGGAGCTGTTTTTT

abundance: few
v_gene: TRBV2
d_gene: TRBD2
j_gene: TRBJ2-6
CDR3aa: CASSSSGGLSGANVLTF
CDR3nt: TGTGCCAGCAGTTCTAGCGGGGGGCTCTCTGGGGCCAACGTCCTGACTTTC

abundance: NA
v_gene: TRBV7-9
d_gene: TRBD2
j_gene: TRBJ2-7
CDR3aa: CASSFRSGADRYEQYF
CDR3nt: TGTGCCAGCAGCTTCAGGAGCGGGGCGGATAGATACGAGCAGTACTTC

abundance: NA
v_gene: TRBV20-1
d_gene: NA
j_gene: TRBJ1-5
CDR3aa: CSASQGGGDQPQHF
CDR3nt: TGCAGTGCTAGTCAGGGTGGAGGGGATCAGCCCCAGCATTTT

abundance: NA
v_gene: TRBV10-3
d_gene: NA
j_gene: TRBJ1-5
CDR3aa: CAISEGGVDQPQHF
CDR3nt: TGTGCCATCAGCGAGGGGGGGGTGGATCAGCCCCAGCATTTT

abundance: NA
v_gene: TRBV30
d_gene: NA
j_gene: TRBJ2-1
CDR3aa: CAWSGFSGLNEQFF
CDR3nt: TGTGCCTGGAGCGGTTTTTCAGGTCTCAATGAGCAGTTCTTC

abundance: NA
v_gene: TRBV6-5
d_gene: NA
j_gene: TRBJ1-1
CDR3aa: CASSYSRGVSEAFF
CDR3nt: TGTGCCAGCAGTTACTCGCGGGGGGTCAGTGAAGCTTTCTTT

abundance: NA
v_gene: TRBV11-1
d_gene: NA
j_gene: TRBJ1-4
CDR3aa: CASSLVQGSGKLFF
CDR3nt: TGTGCCAGCAGCCTCGTGCAGGGTTCTGGAAAACTGTTTTTT

abundance: once
v_gene: TRBV4-2
d_gene: TRBD2
j_gene: TRBJ2-3
CDR3aa: CASSHPGTSQSTDTQYF
CDR3nt: TGTGCCAGCAGCCACCCCGGGACTAGCCAAAGCACAGATACGCAGTATTTT

abundance: NA
v_gene: TRBV4-2
d_gene: TRBD2
j_gene: TRBJ2-5
CDR3aa: CASSQEGGDQETQYF
CDR3nt: TGTGCCAGCAGCCAAGAGGGGGGGGACCAAGAGACCCAGTACTTC

abundance: NA
v_gene: TRBV19
d_gene: TRBD1
j_gene: TRBJ2-2
CDR3aa: CATRDRGNTGELFF
CDR3nt: TGTGCCACCCGGGACAGGGGGAACACCGGGGAGCTGTTTTTT

abundance: once
v_gene: TRBV24-1
d_gene: TRBD1
j_gene: TRBJ2-2
CDR3aa: CATSDGTENTGELFF
CDR3nt: TGTGCCACCAGTGACGGGACAGAGAACACCGGGGAGCTGTTTTTT

abundance: NA
v_gene: TRBV2
d_gene: TRBD1
j_gene: TRBJ1-1
CDR3aa: CASLDRGYTEAFF
CDR3nt: TGTGCCAGCCTGGACAGGGGTTACACTGAAGCTTTCTTT

abundance: NA
v_gene: TRBV5-1
d_gene: NA
j_gene: TRBJ1-2
CDR3aa: CASKGSLANYGYTF
CDR3nt: TGCGCCAGCAAAGGGAGTTTAGCTAACTATGGCTACACCTTC

abundance: NA
v_gene: TRBV6-6
d_gene: NA
j_gene: TRBJ1-4
CDR3aa: CASNRDSNEKLFF
CDR3nt: TGTGCCAGCAACCGGGACTCGAATGAAAAACTGTTTTTT

abundance: NA
v_gene: TRBV2
d_gene: NA
j_gene: TRBJ1-2
CDR3aa: CASRLAGQGYTF
CDR3nt: TGTGCCAGCAGGTTGGCAGGGCAGGGCTACACCTTC